The entry below describes one T cell receptor beta chain. Its antigen is currently unknown. The data originate from a study of OX40 agonist ivuxolimab in advanced cancers. Study-wide results and caveats: CD4+ and CD8+ blood T cells expanded clonally by week 6 at 0.1 to 3.0 mg/kg. Near-lowest levels of clonal expansion characterized partial responders at 0.1-3.0 mg/kg.

Trimming shortened V by 7 bases and J by 3 bases, and 7 bases separated the two germline ends. The CDR3 is 12 amino acids. CDR1 and CDR2 from the germline V gene are SNHLY and FYNNEI. Assay: immunoSEQ multiplex PCR; the TCRdb copy retains only in-frame clones and omits some. The sample shows about 58,000 clones, roughly 86% of them seen only once. The rearrangement links TRBV2 to TRBJ2-1; D unresolved. The sequence derives from an adult with an advanced solid tumor such as melanoma, head and neck, liver or kidney cancer. The source was CD4+ or CD8+ T cells sorted from blood, collected in a trial of the OX40 agonist ivuxolimab. As DNA, the CDR3 is TGTGCCAGCAAGGCGGACTACAATGAGCAGTTCTTC. Protein: CASKADYNEQFF.